This T cell receptor (beta chain) was documented in a study of T cell repertoires in cytomegalovirus infection. Looking at the study overall: CMV infection and matching HLA type were both indicated by public TCR beta signatures. General study results and limits: Summed public TCR beta family frequency identified CMV carriers bearing the relevant HLA. In two of eight donors, the top clonotype was HLA-C-restricted CMV-specific.

Ten or more counts support this clonotype. Its cognate antigen is unknown. TCRdb reprocessed the reads via MiXCR and lists one record per CDR3 protein. The table shows some 400,000 distinct CDR3 sequences, with approximately 32% occurring only once. This CDR3 has 14 residues. The V gene's germline CDR1 is SGHVS and CDR2 FQNEAQ. Trimming removed 8 bases at V and 4 bases at J, with 16 bases between. Source material: PBMCs. This receptor was identified in a human donor in good health (CMV status not recorded). Some clones in this sample may be carry-over from other donors' samples. The chain employs TRBV7-8 and TRBJ2-3; D call uncertain. CDR3 region: CASGIRAQPDTQYF. CDR3 in DNA: TGTGCCAGCGGAATAAGGGCGCAACCAGATACGCAGTATTTT.